The source of this T cell receptor (beta chain) is a study of Ad26.COV2.S vaccination and SARS-CoV-2 variants. As for the study in general: Enrolled in COV1001, the donor was in the Ad26.COV2.S trial arm, which received the vaccine. Ad26.COV2.S given intramuscularly, once or twice 56 days apart.

The treatment: roughly 19 received Ad26.COV2.S at low or high dose, single or two shots; roughly five received placebo; per-sample allocation not given. Each sample was drawn 63 days after the first injection (of vaccine or placebo). TCRdb keeps only in-frame clones here, not all; method: immunoSEQ multiplex PCR. Here the sample spans about 280,000 clones, about 90% being singletons. Trimming cost V 3 bases and J 0 bases, with 6 bases left between them. The germline gives CDR1 SGHTA, CDR2 FQGNSA. The CDR3 totals 14 residues. V and J are TRBV7-2 and TRBJ1-3; D is unresolved. Sample: peripheral blood, taken in a trial of Ad26.COV2.S vaccine versus placebo. The TCR comes from a person between 18 and 65 years old who received the Ad26.COV2.S COVID-19 vaccine or a placebo. CDR3 in DNA: TGTGCCAGCAGCTTTGGTAGCTCTGGAAACACCATATATTTT. Translation: CASSFGSSGNTIYF.